One and the same sample provided the 15 T cell receptor beta chains below, sequenced in a study of response to subunit inactivated influenza vaccine. TCRdb processed the RT-PCR reads anew with MiXCR; each CDR3 protein has one entry. The sample records about 540,000 distinct CDR3 sequences, around 25% being singletons. The sample was also linked to a second study, of T cells expressing NK-cell markers. That paper notes: Beta-chain TCR cDNA was generated via 5'RACE template switching with UMIs.

Sequencing used CD4+ T cells sorted from PBMCs, obtained 11 to 12 days after vaccination. These receptor sequences come from a man aged 50-60 years who received an inactivated influenza vaccine.

V is TRBV27 and J is TRBJ2-3, with D maybe TRBD2 (5 bases). The CDR3 is 16 residues long. Germline V gene sequence: CDR1 MNHEY, CDR2 SMNVEV (reference sequence). The ends were cut back, 3 bases at V and 2 bases at J, with 15 bases in the middle. The CDR3 spells CASSFVLSGPTDTQYF. The CDR3 bases are TGTGCCAGCAGTTTTGTTTTGAGCGGTCCCACAGATACGCAGTATTTT.

This clonotype was seen many times. The chain links TRBV7-9 to TRBJ1-2, with D possibly being TRBD1 (6 bases). Looked up from germline, CDR1 is SEHNR and CDR2 is FQNEAQ (reference sequence). The CDR3 covers 15 residues. Between the trimmed V and J ends, which lost 5 bases and 6 bases, there was a span of 19 bases. The CDR3 nucleotides are TGTGCCAGCAGCCCGAGTTTTAACAGGGCGAATGGCTACACCTTC. Its translation: CASSPSFNRANGYTF.

The gene calls are TRBV7-2 and TRBJ2-3; 8 bases are a match to TRBD2. Trimming at V came to 5 bases and at J to 6 bases, leaving 7 bases not matched to a gene. Germline V gene data show CDR1 as SGHTA and CDR2 as FQGNSA. The CDR3 totals 14 residues. The CDR3 reads CASSPQLAADTQYF. The CDR3 coding sequence is TGTGCCAGCAGCCCCCAACTAGCGGCGGATACGCAGTATTTT.

CDR3 nucleotides: TGTGCCAGCAGTTGGACCGGGACTAGCGGTTACAATGAGCAGTTCTTC. Amino acid sequence: CASSWTGTSGYNEQFF. This chain links TRBV6-2 or TRBV6-3 with TRBJ2-1; 11 bases align to TRBD2. With 4 bases clipped from V and 4 bases from J, the junction kept 6 bases outside the gene matches. CDR3 length: 16 residues. Germline CDR1 is MNHEY and CDR2 is SVGEGT.

The CDR3 DNA is TGTGCCAGCAGCCAAGTTGCGGGGTACTCCTACGAGCAGTACTTC. The encoded protein is CASSQVAGYSYEQYF. This chain links TRBV4-2 with TRBJ2-7, with a tentative D call TRBD2 (6 bases). CDR1 is LGHNA and CDR2 is YNFKEQ in the germline V gene. V was trimmed by 1 base and J by 0 bases, leaving 10 bases between them. The CDR3 has 15 residues.

This clonotype was counted only a few times. The J gene is TRBJ1-1, the V gene TRBV6-1, with TRBD1 as a possible D gene (5 bases). Trimming took 6 bases from V and 4 from J, leaving 12 bases between them. The CDR3 sequence is 13 residues long. Germline CDR1 is MNHNS and CDR2 is SASEGT. CDR3 loop: CASRGVERTEAFF. The CDR3 region has the DNA TGTGCCAGCAGGGGGGTGGAGCGCACTGAAGCTTTCTTT.

There are a few counts of this clonotype. CDR3 loop: CAISDPGQGNYEQYF. CDR3 nucleotides: TGTGCCATCAGTGACCCCGGACAGGGAAACTACGAGCAGTACTTC. This sequence joins TRBV10-3 and TRBJ2-7; 8 bases fit TRBD1. The CDR3 runs to 15 residues. The germline V gene has CDR1 ENHRY and CDR2 SYGVKD. Germline trimming cut 3 bases from V and 3 bases from J; bases unmatched to any gene: 7.

The chain joins TRBV10-3 to TRBJ1-1, with a possible D match to TRBD1 (5 bases). Germline CDR1 ENHRY, CDR2 SYGVKD. Trimming left V 6 bases short and J 3 bases short, with 14 bases between. CDR3 length equals 14 residues. The CDR3 region has the DNA TGTGCCATCAGCCCGGGACGCGACTACACTGAAGCTTTCTTT. Its protein product is CAISPGRDYTEAFF.

The chain joins TRBV9 to TRBJ2-1, with 15 bases aligning to TRBD2. Losses at the gene ends were 4 bases for V and 5 bases for J; bases not matched to a gene: 4. Germline CDR1 SGDLS, CDR2 YYNGEE. The CDR3 covers 16 residues. The CDR3 sequence: CASSFRTSGRDNEQFF. The CDR3 coding sequence is TGTGCCAGCAGCTTCCGGACTAGCGGGAGGGACAATGAGCAGTTCTTC.

This chain uses TRBV7-8 with TRBJ2-5; D gene unclear. Germline V CDR1 and CDR2: SGHVS, FQNEAQ. V lost 6 bases, J lost 4 bases, and 6 bases lay in between. The CDR3 loop spans 11 amino acids. The CDR3 region has the DNA TGTGCCAGCAGTAAGGCAGAGACCCAGTACTTC. This sequence encodes CASSKAETQYF.

The V gene is TRBV7-2, the J gene TRBJ1-5, with D unresolved. Germline assignment: CDR1 SGHTA and CDR2 FQGNSA. The CDR3 is made up of 15 amino acids. The germline V and J ends were trimmed by 6 bases and 0 bases, with 12 bases remaining between them. The CDR3 bases are TGTGCCAGCAGTCTTAGGTGGGGTAGCAATCAGCCCCAGCATTTT. This codes for CASSLRWGSNQPQHF.

This chain joins TRBV27 and TRBJ2-3; D gene uncertain. The CDR3 is 13 residues long. The V end lost 7 bases, the J end lost 0 bases, and 8 bases lay between the germline ends. Looked up from germline, CDR1 is MNHEY and CDR2 is SMNVEV (reference sequence). The CDR3 sequence is CASKPHSTDTQYF. The CDR3 coding sequence is TGTGCCAGCAAACCACATAGCACAGATACGCAGTATTTT.

This clonotype was found a few times. This chain links TRBV6-5 with TRBJ2-3; the D gene is possibly TRBD2 (6 bases). CDR3 length equals 16 residues. V was trimmed by 0 bases and J by 1 base, leaving 11 bases between them. Germline V gene lookup returns CDR1 MNHEY and CDR2 SVGAGI. DNA of the CDR3: TGTGCCAGCAGTTACTCGGGGGGACCCGGCACAGATACGCAGTATTTT. Its translation is CASSYSGGPGTDTQYF.

The chain carries TRBV11-1 and TRBJ2-2; D might be TRBD2 (5 bases). This CDR3 is built from 15 residues. The germline gives CDR1 SGHAT, CDR2 FQDESV (reference sequence). V lost 5 bases, J lost 7 bases, and 17 bases lay in between. The CDR3 reads CASSPQVGDHGELFF. CDR3 coding DNA: TGTGCCAGCAGCCCGCAAGTCGGGGATCACGGGGAGCTGTTTTTT.

This clonotype appeared once. This sequence joins TRBV6-5 and TRBJ2-1, with 9 bases lining up with TRBD1. CDR3 length: 15 residues. Germline lookup yields CDR1 MNHEY and CDR2 SVGAGI. Trimming removed 5 bases from V and 4 bases from J; junction bases left unmatched: 6. The CDR3 sequence is CASSQSGQGYNEQFF. The DNA for the CDR3 is TGTGCCAGCAGTCAGTCGGGACAGGGTTACAATGAGCAGTTCTTC.